This T cell receptor beta chain emerged from a study of PD-1 blockade in mismatch repair-deficient tumors. Assay: immunoSEQ multiplex PCR; the TCRdb copy retains only in-frame clones and omits some. Of around 100,000 clones listed, over 60% were seen once; the top ten hold 4% to 6%. The V end lost 0 bases, the J end lost 10 bases, and 5 bases lay between the germline ends. Germline V gives CDR1 SGHRS, CDR2 YFSETQ. This CDR3 is built from 11 residues. Worth noting for this clone: Its antigen is not known.

Overall study results and limits: Tumor-resident clones, often undetectable pretreatment in blood, expanded then contracted after pembrolizumab.

The material sequenced was peripheral blood, taken roughly 60 weeks after starting pembrolizumab. The chain carries TRBV5-1 and TRBJ2-1; D is perhaps TRBD2 (5 bases). The receptor's source is an adult with mismatch repair-deficient cancer. The CDR3 loop is CASSLGGEQFF. CDR3 DNA sequence: TGCGCCAGCAGCTTGGGAGGGGAGCAGTTCTTC.